This TCR beta chain was recorded in a study of Graves' ophthalmopathy and Graves' hyperthyroidism. Using RNA transcripts, the TCR beta CDR3 regions were amplified. The first-round RT-PCR employed HTBI primers together with the Qiagen OneStep RT-PCR kit. A multiplex PCR was then performed as the second round. TCRdb re-analysed the multiplex PCR reads in MiXCR, keeping a single row per CDR3 protein. This sample yields hundreds of thousands of distinct CDR3 sequences, of which over 40% are seen a single time; about 3.3% belongs to the top ten. Other autoimmune diseases, uncontrolled infections, pregnancy or lactation led to the exclusion of patients. Physicians reached a diagnosis by relying on clinical symptoms, serum thyroxine, TRAb, thyroid ultrasound and orbital computed tomography. CDR3 size: 18 residues. The J segment lost 4 bases and the V segment lost 1 base, leaving 10 bases of the junction unmatched. Germline V gives CDR1 WSHSY, CDR2 SAAADI.

This clonotype was detected ten times or more. The antigen is undetermined. Broader study findings: In blood appeared most of the expanded thyroid clonotypes whose frequency exceeded 0.001. Both a roughly 64% sensitivity and an approximately 72% specificity characterized the model's predictions of ophthalmopathy progression.

The sequencing input was peripheral blood. The V call is TRBV10-2, the J call TRBJ2-6; 7 bases are a match to TRBD1. This clonotype was obtained from an adult man with Graves' ophthalmopathy. CDR3 nucleotides: TGCGCCAGCAGTGAGTTGGAAAAGACAGGGACCGGGGCCAACGTCCTGACTTTC. Protein: CASSELEKTGTGANVLTF.